The text below deals with one T cell receptor beta chain. Its antigen is still unknown. Clones were sequenced by immunoSEQ multiplex PCR, and TCRdb holds only the in-frame ones, with some missing. The repertoire holds approximately 650,000 clones, with around 95% as singletons. The naive CD8 subset, CD45RO-negative cells positively selected for CCR7, excluded terminally differentiated effector memory CD45RA+ cells. These data originate in a study of shared clonotypes between healthy human individuals. Study-level findings and limits: Among a few donors, about 5% of naive CD4 clonotypes were found in common. The authors expected sequencing depth to affect clonotype sharing among donors. Depth was large, yet rarefaction showed that sorted-subset sequencing was incomplete.

Germline V gene sequence: CDR1 SGHNT, CDR2 YENEEA. V was pared by 5 bases and J by 8 bases, with 19 bases between. The CDR3 runs 15 residues. The sample was naive CD8+ T cells sorted from blood. The clonotype was recovered from a woman aged 25 to 39 in good health. V gene TRBV11-3 combines with J gene TRBJ2-1, with D tentatively TRBD1 or TRBD2 (5 bases each). For the CDR3, the DNA is TGTGCCAGCAGCCCGGAGAGTGGGACCGGCGATGAGCAGTTCTTC. Amino acids: CASSPESGTGDEQFF.